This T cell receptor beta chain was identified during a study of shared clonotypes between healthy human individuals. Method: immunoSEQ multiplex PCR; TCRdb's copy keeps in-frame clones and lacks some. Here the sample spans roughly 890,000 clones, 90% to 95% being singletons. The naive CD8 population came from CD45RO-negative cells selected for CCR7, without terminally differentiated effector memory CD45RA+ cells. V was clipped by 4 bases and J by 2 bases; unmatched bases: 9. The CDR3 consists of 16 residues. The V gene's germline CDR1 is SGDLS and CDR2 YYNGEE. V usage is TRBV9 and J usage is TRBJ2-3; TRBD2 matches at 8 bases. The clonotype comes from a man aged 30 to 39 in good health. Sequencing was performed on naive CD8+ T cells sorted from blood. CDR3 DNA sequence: TGTGCCAGCAGCAAGAGTAGCGGGATCCCCACAGATACGCAGTATTTT. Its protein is CASSKSSGIPTDTQYF. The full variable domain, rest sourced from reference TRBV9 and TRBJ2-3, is DSGVTQTPKHLITATGQRVTLRCSPRSGDLSVYWYQQSLDQGLQFLIQYYNGEERAKGNILERFSAQQFPDLHSELNLSSLELGDSALYFCASSKSSGIPTDTQYFGPGTRLTVL.